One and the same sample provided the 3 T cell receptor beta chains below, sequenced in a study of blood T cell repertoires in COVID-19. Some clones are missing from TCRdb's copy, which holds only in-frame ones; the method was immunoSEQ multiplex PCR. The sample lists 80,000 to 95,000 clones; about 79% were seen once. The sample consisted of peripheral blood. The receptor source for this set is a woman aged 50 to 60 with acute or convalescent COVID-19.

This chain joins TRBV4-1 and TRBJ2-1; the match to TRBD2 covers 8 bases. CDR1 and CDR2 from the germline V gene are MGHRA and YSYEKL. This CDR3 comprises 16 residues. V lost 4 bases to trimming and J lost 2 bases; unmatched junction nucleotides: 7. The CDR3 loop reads CASSRGLTSAYNEQFF. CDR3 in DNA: TGCGCCAGCAGCCGAGGGCTGACTAGCGCCTACAATGAGCAGTTCTTC.

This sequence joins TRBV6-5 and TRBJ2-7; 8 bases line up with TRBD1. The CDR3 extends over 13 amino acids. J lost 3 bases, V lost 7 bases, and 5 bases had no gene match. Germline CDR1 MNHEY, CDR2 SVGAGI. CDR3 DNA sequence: TGTGCCAGCAACCGCGACAGGGGCTACGAGCAGTACTTC. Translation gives CASNRDRGYEQYF.

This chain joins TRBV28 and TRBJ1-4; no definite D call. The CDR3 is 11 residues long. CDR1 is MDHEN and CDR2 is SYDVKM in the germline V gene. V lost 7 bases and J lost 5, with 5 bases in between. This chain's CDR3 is CASTMNEKLFF. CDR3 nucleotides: TGTGCCAGCACTATGAATGAAAAACTGTTTTTT.